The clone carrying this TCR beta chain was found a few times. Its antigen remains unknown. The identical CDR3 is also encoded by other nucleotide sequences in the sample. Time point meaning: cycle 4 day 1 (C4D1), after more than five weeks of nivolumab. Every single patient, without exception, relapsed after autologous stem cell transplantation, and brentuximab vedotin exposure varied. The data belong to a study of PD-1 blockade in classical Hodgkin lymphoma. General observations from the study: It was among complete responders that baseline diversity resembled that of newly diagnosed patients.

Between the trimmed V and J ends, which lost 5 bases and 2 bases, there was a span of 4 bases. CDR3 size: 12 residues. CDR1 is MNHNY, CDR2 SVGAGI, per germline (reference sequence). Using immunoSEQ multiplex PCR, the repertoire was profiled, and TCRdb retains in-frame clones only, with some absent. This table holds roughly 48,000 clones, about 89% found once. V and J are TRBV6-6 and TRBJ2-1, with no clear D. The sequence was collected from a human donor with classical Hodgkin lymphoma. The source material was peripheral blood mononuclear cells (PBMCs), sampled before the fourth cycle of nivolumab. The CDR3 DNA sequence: TGTGCCAGCAGTCGCCCCTACAATGAGCAGTTCTTC. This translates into CASSRPYNEQFF.